This record looks at one T cell receptor beta chain sequence and its context. Its antigen is undetermined. Primers used in a second PCR of roughly 7 to 12 cycles were a sample-barcoded 5' primer and a J-beta primer mix. TCRdb re-called the 5' RACE reads through MiXCR, storing one row per CDR3 protein. This table has about 780,000 distinct CDR3 sequences, more than 35% appearing once. Donor samples were obtained from healthy Caucasian individuals from Russia, aged about 6 to 95. Each sample yielded at least 6 micrograms of PBMC total RNA. Germline V lookup: CDR1 MGHRA, CDR2 YSYEKL. CDR3 length: 14 amino acids. The trim removed 3 bases at V and 2 bases at J, leaving 2 bases unmatched. The source of the sample is a study of blood T cells in healthy people across ages. Findings and limits, study-wide: A roughly linear fall in TCR beta diversity per million T cells was seen with increasing age.

This chain links TRBV4-1 with TRBJ2-3; 7 nucleotides line up with TRBD1. Sequencing input: blood. The origin of this receptor is a man older than 75 in good health. The DNA of the CDR3 is TGCGCCAGCAGCCAGGGACAGCCCACAGATACGCAGTATTTT. It specifies CASSQGQPTDTQYF.